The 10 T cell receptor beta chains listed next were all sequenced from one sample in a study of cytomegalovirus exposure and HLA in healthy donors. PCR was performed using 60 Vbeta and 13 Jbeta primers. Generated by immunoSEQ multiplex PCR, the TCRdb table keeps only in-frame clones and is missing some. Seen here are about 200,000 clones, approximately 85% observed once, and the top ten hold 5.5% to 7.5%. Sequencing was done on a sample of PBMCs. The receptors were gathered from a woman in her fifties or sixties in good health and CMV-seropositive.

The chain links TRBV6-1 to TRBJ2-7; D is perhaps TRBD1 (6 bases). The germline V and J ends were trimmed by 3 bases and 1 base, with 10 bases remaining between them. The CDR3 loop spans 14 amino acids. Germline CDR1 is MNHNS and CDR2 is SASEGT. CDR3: CASSDTGLSYEQYF. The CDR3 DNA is TGTGCCAGCAGTGACACAGGGTTATCCTACGAGCAGTACTTC.

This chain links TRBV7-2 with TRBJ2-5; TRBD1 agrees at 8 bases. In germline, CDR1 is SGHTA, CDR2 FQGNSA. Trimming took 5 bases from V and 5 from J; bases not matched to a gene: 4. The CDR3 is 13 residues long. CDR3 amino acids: CASSLDRGETQYF. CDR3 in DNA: TGTGCCAGCAGCCTAGACAGGGGTGAGACCCAGTACTTC.

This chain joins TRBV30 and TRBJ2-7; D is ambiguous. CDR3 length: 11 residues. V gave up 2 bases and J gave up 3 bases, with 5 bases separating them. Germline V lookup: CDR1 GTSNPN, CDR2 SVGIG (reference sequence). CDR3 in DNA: TGTGCCTGGAGTCCCCACTACGAGCAGTACTTC. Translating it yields CAWSPHYEQYF.

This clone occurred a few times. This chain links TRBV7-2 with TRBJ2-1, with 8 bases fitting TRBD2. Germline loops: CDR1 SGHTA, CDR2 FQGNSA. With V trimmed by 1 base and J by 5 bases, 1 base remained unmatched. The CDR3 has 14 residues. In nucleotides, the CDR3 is TGTGCCAGCAGCTTAGGACTAGCGCACAATGAGCAGTTCTTC. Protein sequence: CASSLGLAHNEQFF. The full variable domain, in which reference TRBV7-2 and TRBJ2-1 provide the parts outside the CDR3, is GAGVSQSPSNKVTEKGKDVELRCDPISGHTALYWYRQSLGQGLEFLIYFQGNSAPDKSGLPSDRFSAERTGGSVSTLTIQRTQQEDSAVYLCASSLGLAHNEQFFGPGTRLTVL.

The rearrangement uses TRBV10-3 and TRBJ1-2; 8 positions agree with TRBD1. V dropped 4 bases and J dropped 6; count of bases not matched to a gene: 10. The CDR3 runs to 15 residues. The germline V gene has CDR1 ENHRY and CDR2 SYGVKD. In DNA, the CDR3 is TGTGCCATCAGTGCGACAGGGGAAGGGGCTAATGGCTACACCTTC. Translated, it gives CAISATGEGANGYTF.

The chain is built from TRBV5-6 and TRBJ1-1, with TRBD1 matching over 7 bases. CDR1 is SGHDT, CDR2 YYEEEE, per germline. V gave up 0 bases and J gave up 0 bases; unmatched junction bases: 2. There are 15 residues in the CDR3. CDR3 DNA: TGTGCCAGCAGCTTGGTCCAGGGGGTGAACACTGAAGCTTTCTTT. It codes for CASSLVQGVNTEAFF.

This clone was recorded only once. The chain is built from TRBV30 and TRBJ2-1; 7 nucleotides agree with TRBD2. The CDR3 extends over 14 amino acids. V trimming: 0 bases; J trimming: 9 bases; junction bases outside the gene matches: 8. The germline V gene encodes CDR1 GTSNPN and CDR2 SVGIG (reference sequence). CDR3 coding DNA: TGTGCCTGGAGTGTAGGTTGGGGAGGGAGTGAGCAGTTCTTC. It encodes CAWSVGWGGSEQFF.

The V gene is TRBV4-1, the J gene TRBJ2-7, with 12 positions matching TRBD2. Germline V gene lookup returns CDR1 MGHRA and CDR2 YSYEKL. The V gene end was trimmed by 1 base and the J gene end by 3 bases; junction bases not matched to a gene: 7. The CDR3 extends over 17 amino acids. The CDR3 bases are TGCGCCAGCAGCCAAGCCCGACTAGCGGGAGACAGCTACGAGCAGTACTTC. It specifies CASSQARLAGDSYEQYF.

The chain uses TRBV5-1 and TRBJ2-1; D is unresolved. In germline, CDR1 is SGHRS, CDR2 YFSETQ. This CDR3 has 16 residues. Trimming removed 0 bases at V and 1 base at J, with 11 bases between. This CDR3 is CASSLDTRKSYNEQFF. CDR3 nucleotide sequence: TGCGCCAGCAGCTTGGATACTCGCAAGTCCTACAATGAGCAGTTCTTC.

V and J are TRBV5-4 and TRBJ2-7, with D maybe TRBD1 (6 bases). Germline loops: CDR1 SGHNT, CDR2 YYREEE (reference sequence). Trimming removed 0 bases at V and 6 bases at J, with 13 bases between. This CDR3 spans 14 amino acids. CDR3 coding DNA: TGTGCCAGCAGCTTGGGACAGGTCGGCGCCGAGCAGTACTTC. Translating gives CASSLGQVGAEQYF.